The 5 T cell receptor beta chains listed next were all sequenced from one sample in a study of blood T cell repertoires in COVID-19. Data came from immunoSEQ multiplex PCR; TCRdb stores just in-frame clones and leaves some out. This sample yields about 35,000 clones, of which roughly 86% are seen a single time; 35% to 50% belongs to the top ten. Sequenced sample: peripheral blood. These receptors came from a human donor in a cohort sampled during active COVID-19.

This clone has just one count. This chain joins TRBV18 and TRBJ1-5, with TRBD1 matching over 10 bases. Germline V gene lookup returns CDR1 KGHSH and CDR2 LQKENI. CDR3 length: 16 residues. V shed 3 bases and J 1 base; nucleotides not matched to a gene: 3. CDR3 residues: CASSPGQGGSNQPQHF. The CDR3 region has the DNA TGTGCCAGCTCACCCGGACAGGGGGGAAGCAATCAGCCCCAGCATTTT. Drawing the rest from reference TRBV18 and TRBJ1-5, the complete variable domain is NAGVMQNPRHLVRRRGQEARLRCSPMKGHSHVYWYRQLPEEGLKFMVYLQKENIIDESGMPKERFSAEFPKEGPSILRIQQVVRGDSAAYFCASSPGQGGSNQPQHFGDGTRLSIL.

V usage is TRBV7-2 and J usage is TRBJ2-2, with 8 bases fitting TRBD2. CDR1 SGHTA and CDR2 FQGNSA come from the germline V gene. The V segment lost 4 bases and the J segment 4 bases; nucleotides outside the gene matches: 5. This CDR3 spans 15 amino acids. CDR3 sequence (DNA): TGTGCCAGCAGCTCCTCGGGGGGGCCCACCGGGGAGCTGTTTTTT. It yields the protein CASSSSGGPTGELFF. Drawing the rest from reference TRBV7-2 and TRBJ2-2, the complete variable domain is GAGVSQSPSNKVTEKGKDVELRCDPISGHTALYWYRQSLGQGLEFLIYFQGNSAPDKSGLPSDRFSAERTGGSVSTLTIQRTQQEDSAVYLCASSSSGGPTGELFFGEGSRLTVL.

This chain connects TRBV9 to TRBJ1-1; maybe TRBD1 (6 bases). V was trimmed by 6 bases and J by 1 base, leaving 13 bases between them. In germline, CDR1 is SGDLS, CDR2 YYNGEE. The CDR3 has 14 amino acids. CDR3 protein: CASKGVRENTEAFF. The CDR3 nucleotides read TGTGCCAGCAAGGGGGTACGGGAGAACACTGAAGCTTTCTTT.

Here the CDR3 DNA reads TGTGCCAGCAGTCGACAGGGACTTAATTCACCCCTCCACTTT. Residues: CASSRQGLNSPLHF. V gene TRBV9 combines with J gene TRBJ1-6; 7 bases align to TRBD1. Per germline, CDR1 SGDLS and CDR2 YYNGEE. The CDR3 consists of 14 residues. The ends lost 5 bases at V and 6 bases at J; junction bases unmatched: 5.

CDR3 nucleotide sequence: TGCGCCAGCAGCATCCCGGACAGCCCCACCGGGGAGCTGTTTTTT. Its protein product is CASSIPDSPTGELFF. The chain uses TRBV5-1 and TRBJ2-2, with D maybe TRBD1 (6 bases). Trimming took off 4 bases at V and 4 bases at J, with 14 bases between the two ends. CDR1 and CDR2 from the germline V gene are SGHRS and YFSETQ. The CDR3 totals 15 residues.